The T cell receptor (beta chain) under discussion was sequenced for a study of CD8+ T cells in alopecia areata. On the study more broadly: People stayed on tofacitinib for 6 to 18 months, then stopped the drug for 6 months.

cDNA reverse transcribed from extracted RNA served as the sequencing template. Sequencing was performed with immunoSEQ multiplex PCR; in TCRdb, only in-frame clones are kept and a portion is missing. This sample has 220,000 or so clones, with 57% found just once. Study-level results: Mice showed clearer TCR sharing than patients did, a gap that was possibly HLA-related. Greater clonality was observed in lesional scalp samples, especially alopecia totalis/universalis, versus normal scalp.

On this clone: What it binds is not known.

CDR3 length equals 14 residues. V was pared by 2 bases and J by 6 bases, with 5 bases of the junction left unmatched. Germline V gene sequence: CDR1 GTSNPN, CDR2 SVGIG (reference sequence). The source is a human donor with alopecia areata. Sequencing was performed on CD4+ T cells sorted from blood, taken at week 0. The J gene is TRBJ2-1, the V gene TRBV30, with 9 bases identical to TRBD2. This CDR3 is CAWSKLAGTNEQFF. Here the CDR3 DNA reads TGTGCCTGGAGTAAGCTAGCGGGGACCAATGAGCAGTTCTTC.